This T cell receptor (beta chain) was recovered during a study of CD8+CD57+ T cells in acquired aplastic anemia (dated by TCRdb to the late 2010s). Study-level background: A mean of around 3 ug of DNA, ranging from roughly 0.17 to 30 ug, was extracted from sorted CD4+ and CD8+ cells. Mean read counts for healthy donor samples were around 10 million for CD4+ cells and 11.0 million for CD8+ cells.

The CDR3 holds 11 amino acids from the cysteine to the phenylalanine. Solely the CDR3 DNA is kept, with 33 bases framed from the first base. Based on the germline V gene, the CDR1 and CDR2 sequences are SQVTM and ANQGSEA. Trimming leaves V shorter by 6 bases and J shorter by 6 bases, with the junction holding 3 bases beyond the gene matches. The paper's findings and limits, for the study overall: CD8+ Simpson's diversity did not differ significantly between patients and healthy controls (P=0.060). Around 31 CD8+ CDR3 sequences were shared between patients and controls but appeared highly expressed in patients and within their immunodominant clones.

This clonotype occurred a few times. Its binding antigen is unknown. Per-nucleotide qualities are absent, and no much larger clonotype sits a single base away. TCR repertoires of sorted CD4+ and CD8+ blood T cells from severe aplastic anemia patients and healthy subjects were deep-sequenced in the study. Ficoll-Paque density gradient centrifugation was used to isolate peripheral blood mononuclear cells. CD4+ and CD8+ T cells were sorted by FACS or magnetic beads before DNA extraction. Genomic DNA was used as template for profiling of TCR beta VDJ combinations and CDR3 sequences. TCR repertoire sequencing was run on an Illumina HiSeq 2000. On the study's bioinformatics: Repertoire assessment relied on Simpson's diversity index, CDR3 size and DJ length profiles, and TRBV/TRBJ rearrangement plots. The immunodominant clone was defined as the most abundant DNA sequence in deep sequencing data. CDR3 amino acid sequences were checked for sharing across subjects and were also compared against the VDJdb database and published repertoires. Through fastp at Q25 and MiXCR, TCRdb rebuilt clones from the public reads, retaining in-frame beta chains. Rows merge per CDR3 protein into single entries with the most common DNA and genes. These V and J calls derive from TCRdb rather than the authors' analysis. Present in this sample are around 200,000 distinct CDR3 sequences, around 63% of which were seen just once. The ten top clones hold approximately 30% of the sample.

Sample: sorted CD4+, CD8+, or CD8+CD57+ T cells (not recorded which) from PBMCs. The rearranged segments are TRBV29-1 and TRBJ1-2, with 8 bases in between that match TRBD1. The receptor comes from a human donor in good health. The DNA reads TGCAGCGTGTCAGGGGGCGATGGCTACACCTTC. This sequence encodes CSVSGGDGYTF.